This T cell receptor beta chain was sequenced in a study of blood T cell repertoires in COVID-19. Across the study: The samples span acute and convalescent COVID-19 from the United States, Italy and Spain. T cells, B-cell-depleted T cells, or PBMCs provided the cDNA or gDNA that served as material.

Original handling: Researchers report that nucleated cell counts were estimated from reference gene primer amplification. Method: immunoSEQ multiplex PCR; TCRdb's copy keeps in-frame clones and lacks some. V and J calls and clone size are copied from that table; D and trimming were computed from the DNA. The data contain approximately 260,000 clones, roughly 88% of them singletons. The germline CDR1 and CDR2 sequences are MNHNY and SVGAGI (reference sequence). The CDR3 extends over 14 amino acids. V lost 6 bases and J 10 bases, leaving 18 bases between the germline ends. The chain carries TRBV6-6 and TRBJ1-4, with D unresolved. Sequencing was performed on peripheral blood. The TCR was taken from a woman in her 70s with acute or convalescent COVID-19. The CDR3 here is CASSLATETGKLFF. CDR3 nucleotides: TGTGCCAGCAGCCTTGCAACCGAAACTGGAAAACTGTTTTTT.